The 23 T cell receptor beta chains below come from one sample, sequenced in a study of shared clonotypes between healthy human individuals. Profiling relied on immunoSEQ multiplex PCR, and the TCRdb table lists in-frame clones only, not all of them. The data contain fewer than 600,000 clones, approximately 71% of them singletons. The sample was PBMCs. The receptors come from a woman aged 40-49 years in good health. Some clones in this sample may be carry-over from other donors' samples.

The genes are TRBV28 and TRBJ1-5; unclear D gene. V was trimmed by 2 bases and J by 3 bases, leaving 11 bases between them. Looked up from germline, CDR1 is MDHEN and CDR2 is SYDVKM. The CDR3 length is 15 residues. The CDR3 coding sequence is TGTGCCAGCAGTTTAAGTACGGTGAACAATCAGCCCCAGCATTTT. This gives the protein CASSLSTVNNQPQHF. The full variable domain, with the rest looked up from reference TRBV28 and TRBJ1-5, is DVKVTQSSRYLVKRTGEKVFLECVQDMDHENMFWYRQDPGLGLRLIYFSYDVKMKEKGDIPEGYSVSREKKERFSLILESASTNQTSMYLCASSLSTVNNQPQHFGDGTRLSIL.

Many counts were recorded for this clone. This specimen includes other DNA sequences encoding the same CDR3. The chain combines TRBV5-8 with TRBJ2-7; maybe TRBD2 (6 bases). V was cut by 4 bases and J by 4 bases, with 6 bases left in between. This CDR3 contains 11 residues. The germline CDR1 and CDR2 sequences are SGHTS and YDEGEE. The CDR3, as DNA: TGTGCCAGCAGCCGGGGGTACGAGCAGTACTTC. Amino acid sequence: CASSRGYEQYF.

The chain links TRBV7-8 to TRBJ2-7; TRBD1 is a possible D gene (6 bases). V was shortened by 1 base and J by 5 bases, with 21 bases between the two germline ends. CDR1 SGHVS and CDR2 FQNEAQ come from the germline V gene. The CDR3 consists of 17 residues. This CDR3 reads CASSLGGPGVPPNEQYF. DNA for the CDR3: TGTGCCAGCAGCTTAGGTGGCCCAGGGGTACCCCCCAACGAGCAGTACTTC.

This chain links TRBV4-1 with TRBJ1-2; tentative D call: TRBD1 (5 bases). CDR3 size: 15 residues. V lost 0 bases to trimming and J lost 0 bases, with 8 bases between them. In germline, CDR1 is MGHRA, CDR2 YSYEKL. The CDR3 DNA sequence: TGCGCCAGCAGCCAAGATGAGACAGCTAACTATGGCTACACCTTC. This sequence encodes CASSQDETANYGYTF.

The genes are TRBV5-5 and TRBJ2-5, with D possibly being TRBD2 (6 bases). The CDR3 covers 14 residues. CDR1 is SGHKS and CDR2 is YYEKEE in the germline V gene (reference sequence). V lost 4 bases to trimming and J lost 0 bases, with 10 bases between them. CDR3 nucleotide sequence: TGTGCCAGCAGCATCGGAGGGGACCAAGAGACCCAGTACTTC. The encoded protein is CASSIGGDQETQYF.

Concerning this clone: The junction differs from germline at one of its ends, possibly a read error. The chain joins TRBV19 to TRBJ1-2, with 9 bases identical to TRBD1. The germline V gene has CDR1 LNHDA and CDR2 SQIVND (reference sequence). The CDR3 is 14 amino acids. The CDR3 nucleotides are TGTGCCACTAGTATTACAGGGGGCTTGGATGGCTACACCTTC. Protein: CATSITGGLDGYTF.

The chain couples TRBV29-1 to TRBJ2-3; perhaps D is TRBD1 or TRBD2 (5 bases each). The length of the CDR3 is 14 residues. V dropped 7 bases and J dropped 6 bases, with 20 bases sitting between them. Per germline, CDR1 SQVTM and CDR2 ANQGSEA. CDR3 in DNA: TGCAGCGGTAGGCCGGGGACCAGGGACGATACGCAGTATTTT. Amino acids: CSGRPGTRDDTQYF.

The chain couples TRBV5-1 to TRBJ2-1; D is unclear. The CDR3 sequence is 12 residues long. The V and J ends lost 0 bases and 7 bases respectively, with 5 bases between them. Germline V gene sequence: CDR1 SGHRS, CDR2 YFSETQ. In nucleotides, the CDR3 is TGCGCCAGCAGCTTGGCCATGAATGAGCAGTTCTTC. Protein product: CASSLAMNEQFF.

This rearrangement joins TRBV27 to TRBJ2-7; perhaps TRBD2 as D (5 bases). CDR1 MNHEY and CDR2 SMNVEV come from the germline V gene (reference sequence). This CDR3 has 15 amino acids. Trimming removed 2 bases at V and 3 bases at J, with 14 bases between. CDR3 nucleotide sequence: TGTGCCAGCAGTTTAGCGGCCGGGATTGGCTACGAGCAGTACTTC. Amino acid sequence: CASSLAAGIGYEQYF.

The chain combines TRBV10-1 with TRBJ1-1, with 8 bases aligning to TRBD1. Germline V gene lookup returns CDR1 WNHNN and CDR2 SYGVQD (reference sequence). Trimming took 7 bases from V and 0 from J; bases not matched to a gene: 10. The CDR3 has 16 amino acids. CDR3 in amino acids: CASTGGWPRVNTEAFF. CDR3 coding DNA: TGCGCCAGCACAGGGGGCTGGCCTAGGGTGAACACTGAAGCTTTCTTT.

As for this clone: The same CDR3 arises from other DNA sequences in this sample as well. This chain joins TRBV5-1 and TRBJ1-4; D perhaps matches TRBD1 (6 bases). The length of the CDR3 is 14 residues. Germline lookup yields CDR1 SGHRS and CDR2 YFSETQ. V lost 0 bases and J lost 5, with 8 bases in between. Here the CDR3 DNA reads TGCGCCAGCAGCTTGGGGACAGTAAATGAAAAACTGTTTTTT. It yields the protein CASSLGTVNEKLFF.

The rearrangement links TRBV5-1 to TRBJ2-5; TRBD2 agrees at 11 bases. The CDR3 is 17 residues long. Germline values: CDR1 SGHRS, CDR2 YFSETQ. V gave up 0 bases and J gave up 5 bases; unmatched junction bases: 9. In DNA form, the CDR3 reads TGCGCCAGCAGCTTGGTGGTACTAGCGGGAGTTAAGGAGACCCAGTACTTC. It yields the protein CASSLVVLAGVKETQYF.

This chain joins TRBV5-8 and TRBJ2-7, with 12 nucleotides matching TRBD2. In germline, CDR1 is SGHTS, CDR2 YDEGEE. The CDR3 runs to 16 residues. The V and J ends lost 3 bases and 3 bases, in that order; junction bases with no gene match: 7. Written as DNA, the CDR3 is TGTGCCAGCAGCTGGGGGCTAGCGGGAGGGAACTACGAGCAGTACTTC. Its protein product is CASSWGLAGGNYEQYF.

This chain connects TRBV19 to TRBJ2-7; TRBD1 matches at 8 bases. The trim removed 1 base at V and 3 bases at J, leaving 11 bases unmatched. CDR3 length equals 17 residues. The germline CDR1 and CDR2 sequences are LNHDA and SQIVND (reference sequence). As DNA, the CDR3 is TGTGCCAGTAGTATAGGCCAGACAGGGGCCGAGGGCTACGAGCAGTACTTC. Amino acids: CASSIGQTGAEGYEQYF.

The chain employs TRBV11-2 and TRBJ2-7, with 8 bases matching TRBD2. CDR1 is SGHAT, CDR2 FQNNGV, per germline. The V and J ends lost 0 bases and 5 bases, in that order; junction bases with no gene match: 6. The CDR3 consists of 15 residues. CDR3 nucleotides: TGTGCCAGCAGCTTAGATCGCACTAGCGGCCACGAGCAGTACTTC. Its protein is CASSLDRTSGHEQYF.

This chain links TRBV6-1 with TRBJ2-7, with D hard to call. Germline V gene sequence: CDR1 MNHNS, CDR2 SASEGT. V shed 2 bases and J shed 7 bases, with 18 bases lying between them. The CDR3 sequence is 15 residues long. CDR3 in DNA: TGTGCCAGCAGTGAACTTTCCGGGCTAGTTGGTGAGCAGTACTTC. Amino acids: CASSELSGLVGEQYF.

This sequence joins TRBV27 and TRBJ2-5, with D unresolved. CDR1 is MNHEY, CDR2 SMNVEV, per germline (reference sequence). Trimming removed 5 bases at V and 9 bases at J, with 16 bases between. This CDR3 region has 13 residues. In DNA form, the CDR3 reads TGTGCCAGCAGTCCGGCCCTAGAAGGGCCCCAGTACTTC. This codes for CASSPALEGPQYF.

In this sample, this clone turned up once. The chain is built from TRBV7-3 and TRBJ2-7; the match to TRBD2 covers 9 bases. The trim removed 2 bases at V and 5 bases at J, leaving 7 bases unmatched. This CDR3 spans 15 amino acids. Germline CDR1 SGHTA, CDR2 FQGTGA. The CDR3 nucleotides are TGTGCCAGCAGCTTAGCGGGAGGGCCTTGGGACGAGCAGTACTTC. Its translation is CASSLAGGPWDEQYF.

This chain's CDR3 is CASSYRGGANYGYTF. The CDR3 nucleotides read TGTGCCAGCAGTTACCGGGGGGGGGCTAACTATGGCTACACCTTC. The V call is TRBV6-5, the J call TRBJ1-2; D may be TRBD1 (5 bases). Trimming shortened V by 2 bases and J by 0 bases, and 10 bases separated the two germline ends. The length of the CDR3 is 15 residues. CDR1 is MNHEY and CDR2 is SVGAGI in the germline V gene.

V gene TRBV11-2 combines with J gene TRBJ2-3; D remains unclear. The CDR3 length is 13 residues. Germline CDR1 reads SGHAT; CDR2 reads FQNNGV. The ends were cut back, 7 bases at V and 5 bases at J, with 13 bases in the middle. The CDR3 sequence is CASTPPGLDTQYF. CDR3 DNA sequence: TGTGCCAGCACCCCCCCCGGTTTAGATACGCAGTATTTT.

This clone showed up just once. The rearrangement links TRBV4-1 to TRBJ2-3, with a tentative D call TRBD1 (6 bases). The CDR3 is 14 residues long. The V and J ends lost 4 bases and 2 bases respectively, with 10 bases between them. Germline CDR1 and CDR2: MGHRA and YSYEKL. DNA for the CDR3: TGCGCCAGCAGCCCCGGACAGTTCACAGATACGCAGTATTTT. This gives the protein CASSPGQFTDTQYF.

The table lists this clone with a count of one. The junction differs from germline at one of its ends, possibly a read error. The identical CDR3 is also encoded by other nucleotide sequences in the sample. V gene TRBV6-1 combines with J gene TRBJ1-1; 8 nucleotides match TRBD1. Germline values: CDR1 MNHNS, CDR2 SASEGT. The length of the CDR3 is 13 residues. CDR3: CAVRQGKDTEAFF. CDR3 bases: TGCGCCGTAAGACAGGGGAAGGATACTGAAGCTTTCTTT.

The chain is built from TRBV28 and TRBJ1-1, with D unclear. The germline CDR1 and CDR2 sequences are MDHEN and SYDVKM. Deletions cut 6 bases from V and 1 base from J, with 9 bases between. The CDR3 has 13 residues. The CDR3 loop reads CASSFVRNTEAFF. The DNA of the CDR3 is TGTGCCAGCAGCTTCGTTAGGAACACTGAAGCTTTCTTT.